Detailed here is one TCR beta chain. Its target is not known. TCRdb recomputed calls from the reads with MiXCR, one row per CDR3 protein. The sample holds 300,000 to 400,000 distinct CDR3 sequences, 25% to 30% seen once. This sample was included in a study of T cell repertoires in cytomegalovirus infection. The germline V and J ends were trimmed by 6 bases and 6 bases, with 12 bases remaining between them. Germline CDR1 is MNHEY and CDR2 is SVGEGT. This CDR3 spans 13 amino acids. The source is a human donor in good health (CMV status not recorded). Some clones in this sample may be carry-over from other donors' samples. This chain joins TRBV6-2 or TRBV6-3 and TRBJ1-5; possible D gene TRBD1, 5 bases. Sample: cultured PBMCs, taken from culture after CMV antigen stimulation. In DNA form, the CDR3 reads TGTGCCAGCAGCGACTACCAGGGTCAGCCCCAGCATTTT. Translated: CASSDYQGQPQHF.